These 20 T cell receptor beta chains originate from one sample sequenced in a study of T cell repertoires in cytomegalovirus infection. A single record per CDR3 protein comes from TCRdb applying MiXCR to the reads. Of approximately 700,000 distinct CDR3 sequences listed, under 40% are singletons. Sequenced sample: PBMCs. The receptors derive from a human donor in good health (CMV status not recorded). Some clones in this sample may be carry-over from other donors' samples.

This chain joins TRBV15 and TRBJ1-2; TRBD1 aligns across 8 bases. The CDR3 extends over 14 amino acids. Per the germline V gene, CDR1 is LNHNV and CDR2 is YYDKDF (reference sequence). V trimming: 1 base; J trimming: 4 bases; junction bases outside the gene matches: 2. Here the CDR3 DNA reads TGTGCCACCAGCAGAGCTGACAGGGGCTATGGCTACACCTTC. It yields the protein CATSRADRGYGYTF.

The rearrangement links TRBV30 to TRBJ1-3; 9 positions agree with TRBD1. The V segment lost 5 bases and the J segment 0 bases; nucleotides outside the gene matches: 2. CDR1 is GTSNPN, CDR2 SVGIG, per germline (reference sequence). This CDR3 has 14 residues. CDR3 amino acids: CAWGTGTSGNTIYF. The CDR3 DNA reads TGTGCCTGGGGGACAGGGACCTCTGGAAACACCATATATTTT.

This clonotype has only a few counts. The V gene is TRBV7-2, the J gene TRBJ2-3; D is unclear. The germline V gene encodes CDR1 SGHTA and CDR2 FQGNSA. The CDR3 extends over 14 amino acids. V gave up 1 base and J gave up 5 bases, with 10 bases separating them. Here the CDR3 DNA reads TGTGCCAGCAGCTTAGGTCGCTGGAAAGATACGCAGTATTTT. It is translated as CASSLGRWKDTQYF.

This clonotype was seen ten or more times. The V call is TRBV7-8, the J call TRBJ2-1, with D unresolved. The CDR3 has 14 amino acids. With 3 bases removed from V and 7 bases from J, the gap between germline ends came to 13 bases. CDR1 and CDR2 from the germline V gene are SGHVS and FQNEAQ. CDR3 loop: CASSLTPMGNEQFF. The CDR3 DNA sequence: TGTGCCAGCAGCTTGACCCCTATGGGAAATGAGCAGTTCTTC.

This clonotype was detected only once. The chain has TRBV28 and TRBJ1-3; a weak D match, TRBD1 (5 bases). This CDR3 has 13 amino acids. Germline CDR1 is MDHEN and CDR2 is SYDVKM. Trimming stripped 8 bases from V and 4 bases from J, with 12 bases between. CDR3 sequence: CASGVGTGNTIYF. The CDR3 nucleotides are TGTGCCAGCGGGGTCGGGACCGGAAACACCATATATTTT.

The chain has TRBV28 and TRBJ1-1; D is perhaps TRBD1 (6 bases). The CDR3 covers 14 residues. V lost 5 bases to trimming and J lost 11 bases, with 21 bases between them. The germline V gene has CDR1 MDHEN and CDR2 SYDVKM. CDR3 nucleotides: TGTGCCAGCAGTGCCGGGACGGATGCCAGGGGTGCTTTCTTT. Its protein is CASSAGTDARGAFF. Filled out from reference TRBV28 and TRBJ1-1, the complete variable domain reads DVKVTQSSRYLVKRTGEKVFLECVQDMDHENMFWYRQDPGLGLRLIYFSYDVKMKEKGDIPEGYSVSREKKERFSLILESASTNQTSMYLCASSAGTDARGAFFGQGTRLTVV.

The V and J genes are TRBV4-2 and TRBJ1-4; the match to TRBD1 covers 8 bases. After removal of 6 bases from V and 5 bases from J, the junction contained 8 bases not matched to a gene. The germline gives CDR1 LGHNA, CDR2 YNFKEQ. The CDR3 is 15 residues long. The CDR3 coding sequence is TGTGCCAGCAGAGAAACTGACAGGGGAAATGAAAAACTGTTTTTT. Its translation: CASRETDRGNEKLFF.

About this clonotype: At one end the junction does not follow the germline gene, possibly because of a read error. The CDR3 region is CASGRDSKQPQHF. Here the CDR3 DNA reads TGTGCCAGCGGCAGGGATAGCAAGCAGCCCCAGCATTTT. The J gene is TRBJ1-5, the V gene TRBV6-9; D is possibly TRBD1 (5 bases). The CDR3 has 13 residues. Germline loops: CDR1 MNHGY, CDR2 SVAAGI.

This clonotype was seen many times. This chain links TRBV7-2 with TRBJ2-7; D is tentatively TRBD1 or TRBD2 (5 bases each). Trimming removed 4 bases at V and 5 bases at J, with 12 bases between. From germline, CDR1 is SGHTA and CDR2 FQGNSA. The CDR3 is 13 amino acids. This CDR3 reads CASSSDRDHEQYF. The CDR3 DNA is TGTGCCAGCAGCTCCGACCGGGACCACGAGCAGTACTTC.

V usage is TRBV28 and J usage is TRBJ2-7, with TRBD1 matching 11 bases. Germline trimming cut 4 bases from V and 2 bases from J; bases unmatched to any gene: 16. The CDR3 spans 19 residues. Germline V lookup: CDR1 MDHEN, CDR2 SYDVKM. This CDR3 is CASSSWTGGAKWGTYEQYF. The DNA for the CDR3 is TGTGCCAGCAGTTCTTGGACAGGGGGCGCAAAATGGGGCACCTACGAGCAGTACTTC.

The chain employs TRBV7-6 and TRBJ1-1; D is unclear. Per the germline V gene, CDR1 is SGHVS and CDR2 is FNYEAQ. The CDR3 contains 13 residues. The CDR3 protein is CAVWDRLNTEAFF. The CDR3 DNA reads as TGTGCTGTGTGGGATCGTTTGAACACTGAAGCTTTCTTT.

The DNA of the CDR3 is TGCGCCAGCAGCTTGCGGGGGGCGGGAGCACTGTACGAGCAGTACTTC. This encodes CASSLRGAGALYEQYF. The chain uses TRBV5-1 and TRBJ2-7; tentative D call: TRBD2 (7 bases). Germline V gene data show CDR1 as SGHRS and CDR2 as YFSETQ. The CDR3 contains 16 residues. Trimming removed 1 base from V and 4 bases from J, with 18 bases in between.

This clonotype was observed a handful of times. The J gene is TRBJ1-2, the V gene TRBV7-9; perhaps TRBD1 as D (5 bases). Germline CDR1 SEHNR, CDR2 FQNEAQ (reference sequence). There are 12 residues in the CDR3. V lost 7 bases to trimming and J lost 3 bases, with 9 bases between them. CDR3 nucleotide sequence: TGTGCCAGCACTGGGGCTGACTATGGCTACACCTTC. The encoded protein is CASTGADYGYTF.

This clonotype occurred a few times. The genes are TRBV5-4 and TRBJ2-3, with D hard to call. This CDR3 comprises 14 residues. The V gene's germline CDR1 is SGHNT and CDR2 YYREEE (reference sequence). V lost 4 bases and J 5 bases, leaving 14 bases between the germline ends. The CDR3 DNA reads TGTGCCAGCAGCCCGTGGGCTCTTCAAGATACGCAGTATTTT. The encoded protein is CASSPWALQDTQYF. The variable domain in full, with the rest retrieved from reference TRBV5-4 and TRBJ2-3, is ETGVTQSPTHLIKTRGQQVTLRCSSQSGHNTVSWYQQALGQGPQFIFQYYREEENGRGNFPPRFSGLQFPNYSSELNVNALELDDSALYLCASSPWALQDTQYFGPGTRLTVL.

V gene TRBV30 combines with J gene TRBJ1-6; D might be TRBD1 (5 bases). CDR1 is GTSNPN and CDR2 is SVGIG in the germline V gene (reference sequence). This CDR3 spans 13 amino acids. Deletions cut 4 bases from V and 7 bases from J, with 11 bases between. CDR3 region: CAWKPGGNSPLHF. The CDR3 nucleotides are TGTGCCTGGAAGCCCGGGGGAAATTCACCCCTCCACTTT.

The sample holds a few counts of this clonotype. The chain uses TRBV7-6 and TRBJ2-1; D might be TRBD2 (5 bases). Germline CDR1 and CDR2: SGHVS and FNYEAQ. The CDR3 extends over 15 amino acids. Trimming left V 1 base short and J 8 bases short, with 15 bases between. CDR3 coding DNA: TGTGCCAGCAGCTTAGAGGCGGTCGAGGGCGATGAGCAGTTCTTC. It yields the protein CASSLEAVEGDEQFF.

The genes are TRBV7-2 and TRBJ1-2, with 10 bases aligning to TRBD1. The germline gives CDR1 SGHTA, CDR2 FQGNSA. V was pared by 6 bases and J by 4 bases, with 8 bases of the junction left unmatched. CDR3 length: 15 residues. In DNA form, the CDR3 reads TGTGCCAGCAGAGCCGACAGGGGGCGCGTCTATGGCTACACCTTC. Protein sequence: CASRADRGRVYGYTF.

This chain joins TRBV6-5 and TRBJ1-3, with D perhaps TRBD1 (5 bases). Trimming took off 6 bases at V and 0 bases at J, with 12 bases between the two ends. Germline CDR1 and CDR2: MNHEY and SVGAGI. The CDR3 totals 15 residues. The DNA of the CDR3 is TGTGCCAGCAGAAGGGACTTCGGCTCTGGAAACACCATATATTTT. This encodes CASRRDFGSGNTIYF.

This clonotype was counted between two and nine times. V is TRBV12-3 or TRBV12-4 and J is TRBJ2-7, with TRBD1 matching 7 bases. The V and J ends lost 5 bases and 3 bases, in that order; junction bases with no gene match: 4. The CDR3 totals 13 residues. As DNA, the CDR3 is TGTGCCAGCAGTACGGGACAGAGCTACGAGCAGTACTTC. Amino acid sequence: CASSTGQSYEQYF.

This clonotype was observed at least ten times. The chain recombines TRBV19 with TRBJ2-5, with D unclear. CDR1 and CDR2 from the germline V gene are LNHDA and SQIVND (reference sequence). V lost 3 bases and J lost 2, with 13 bases in between. The CDR3 contains 15 residues. The CDR3 loop reads CASSIGQAFQETQYF. DNA of the CDR3: TGTGCCAGTAGTATCGGGCAGGCCTTTCAAGAGACCCAGTACTTC. The complete variable domain, with remaining parts taken from reference TRBV19 and TRBJ2-5, reads DGGITQSPKYLFRKEGQNVTLSCEQNLNHDAMYWYRQDPGQGLRLIYYSQIVNDFQKGDIAEGYSVSREKKESFPLTVTSAQKNPTAFYLCASSIGQAFQETQYFGPGTRLLVL.